A single sample gave rise to the 28 T cell receptor beta chains below, sequenced in a study of CD8 T cells in ankylosing spondylitis. TCRdb re-called the 5' RACE reads through MiXCR, storing one row per CDR3 protein. This table holds 150,000 or so distinct CDR3 sequences, roughly a third found once. Sequenced input: synovial fluid, either unsorted or a sorted T cell fraction (not recorded which). These receptors came from a male donor with ankylosing spondylitis.

This clonotype was detected a few times. The chain combines TRBV4-1 with TRBJ1-5; TRBD1 agrees at 8 bases. Germline assignment: CDR1 MGHRA and CDR2 YSYEKL. The junction had 5 bases not matched to a gene; V was cut back by 3 bases and J by 4 bases. The CDR3 is 15 residues long. DNA of the CDR3: TGCGCCAGCAGCCAGGGGACAGGCAAGAATCAGCCCCAGCATTTT. It is translated as CASSQGTGKNQPQHF.

The chain couples TRBV20-1 to TRBJ2-7; the match to TRBD2 covers 9 bases. Looked up from germline, CDR1 is DFQATT and CDR2 is SNEGSKA (reference sequence). There are 14 residues in the CDR3. V shed 6 bases, J shed 4 bases, and the junction held 10 bases outside the gene matches. CDR3 nucleotides: TGCAGTGCCCAGAGACTAGCGGAACTTTACGAGCAGTACTTC. Translation: CSAQRLAELYEQYF.

This clonotype was recorded many times. The chain links TRBV7-9 to TRBJ1-4, with a weak D call TRBD1 (5 bases). Germline-derived CDR1 and CDR2 are SEHNR and FQNEAQ (reference sequence). CDR3 size: 13 residues. V lost 2 bases and J lost 8, with 9 bases in between. CDR3 sequence: CASSLMQGEKLFF. The CDR3 bases are TGTGCCAGCAGCTTAATGCAGGGAGAAAAACTGTTTTTT.

V is TRBV20-1 and J is TRBJ2-1; TRBD2 agrees at 7 bases. CDR1 DFQATT and CDR2 SNEGSKA come from the germline V gene (reference sequence). With V trimmed by 6 bases and J by 4 bases, 9 bases remained unmatched. CDR3 length: 14 amino acids. CDR3 coding DNA: TGCAGTGCCCCGCGGCGGGAGAGTTACAATGAGCAGTTCTTC. Residues: CSAPRRESYNEQFF.

In this sample, this clonotype turned up a few times. This chain links TRBV2 with TRBJ2-3, with D hard to call. Germline loops: CDR1 SNHLY, CDR2 FYNNEI. This CDR3 region has 13 residues. V gave up 3 bases and J gave up 1 base, with 5 bases separating them. The CDR3: CASSEAGTDTQYF. The DNA for the CDR3 is TGTGCCAGCAGTGAGGCGGGCACAGATACGCAGTATTTT.

About this clonotype: Mismatch with germline at one junction end may stem from a read error. V usage is TRBV5-4 and J usage is TRBJ2-1; 14 positions match TRBD2. Germline loops: CDR1 SGHNT, CDR2 YYREEE (reference sequence). This CDR3 is 15 amino acids long. The CDR3 is CASSQTSGRGNEQVF. DNA for the CDR3: TGTGCCAGCAGCCAGACTAGCGGGAGGGGTAATGAGCAGGTCTTC. Supplemented by reference TRBV5-4 and TRBJ2-1, the full variable domain reads ETGVTQSPTHLIKTRGQQVTLRCSSQSGHNTVSWYQQALGQGPQFIFQYYREEENGRGNFPPRFSGLQFPNYSSELNVNALELDDSALYLCASSQTSGRGNEQVFGPGTRLTVL.

The J gene is TRBJ1-1, the V gene TRBV28, with D possibly matching TRBD1 (6 bases). In germline, CDR1 is MDHEN, CDR2 SYDVKM. V lost 6 bases to trimming and J lost 4 bases, with 15 bases between them. The CDR3 extends over 14 amino acids. The CDR3 is CASRSTGSATEAFF. The CDR3 DNA reads TGTGCCAGCAGGTCTACAGGGTCTGCCACTGAAGCTTTCTTT.

This clonotype was seen only a few times. The chain has TRBV29-1 and TRBJ2-7, with 9 positions matching TRBD2. The CDR3 covers 13 residues. Germline V gene lookup returns CDR1 SQVTM and CDR2 ANQGSEA. V was pared by 3 bases and J by 3 bases, with 3 bases of the junction left unmatched. In nucleotides, the CDR3 is TGCAGCGTTGAGGCTAGCGGGATCTACGAGCAGTACTTC. Its protein product is CSVEASGIYEQYF.

The genes are TRBV20-1 and TRBJ2-5; D is unresolved. The germline V gene has CDR1 DFQATT and CDR2 SNEGSKA (reference sequence). This CDR3 is built from 12 residues. Trimming cost V 5 bases and J 4 bases, with 11 bases left between them. CDR3 DNA sequence: TGCAGTGCTCTACACCCTCCAGAGACCCAGTACTTC. Translation: CSALHPPETQYF.

The CDR3 sequence is CASSLHNWGNTEAFF. CDR3 nucleotides: TGTGCCAGCAGTCTCCATAATTGGGGGAACACTGAAGCTTTCTTT. This rearrangement joins TRBV27 to TRBJ1-1, with D hard to call. The CDR3 spans 15 residues. V was cut by 5 bases and J by 1 base, with 14 bases left in between. Germline CDR1 and CDR2: MNHEY and SMNVEV (reference sequence).

The rearrangement links TRBV20-1 to TRBJ2-3, with D tentatively TRBD1 (6 bases). The germline V gene has CDR1 DFQATT and CDR2 SNEGSKA (reference sequence). The CDR3 is 14 residues long. The germline V and J ends were trimmed by 3 bases and 0 bases, with 10 bases remaining between them. The CDR3 DNA follows: TGCAGTGCTAGTCGACAGGCCAGCACAGATACGCAGTATTTT. Translated, it gives CSASRQASTDTQYF.

The chain joins TRBV5-1 to TRBJ2-1; D is possibly TRBD1 or TRBD2 (5 bases each). Germline CDR1 reads SGHRS; CDR2 reads YFSETQ. The CDR3 consists of 14 residues. V dropped 0 bases and J dropped 6 bases, with 10 bases sitting between them. In nucleotides, the CDR3 is TGCGCCAGCAGCTTGGTGGGACCCCTCAATGAGCAGTTCTTC. Translation: CASSLVGPLNEQFF.

This clonotype was seen more than once but under ten times. The rearrangement links TRBV5-1 to TRBJ2-1, with 8 bases aligning to TRBD2. The CDR3 sequence is 17 residues long. J gave up 3 bases and V 3 bases, and 11 bases lay outside the gene matches. CDR1 is SGHRS and CDR2 is YFSETQ in the germline V gene. CDR3 loop: CASSSRTSSNFYNEQFF. In DNA, the CDR3 is TGCGCCAGCAGCTCACGGACTAGCTCAAACTTCTACAATGAGCAGTTCTTC.

This clonotype appeared many times. The chain is built from TRBV7-2 and TRBJ1-5; D not resolved. The CDR3 is made up of 14 amino acids. Per the germline V gene, CDR1 is SGHTA and CDR2 is FQGNSA. Trimming shortened V by 7 bases and J by 6 bases, and 16 bases separated the two germline ends. CDR3 in amino acids: CASMIGDLGQPQHF. In DNA, the CDR3 is TGTGCCAGCATGATCGGAGATTTGGGTCAGCCCCAGCATTTT.

This clonotype was found many times. This rearrangement joins TRBV30 to TRBJ2-5, with TRBD1 identical over 7 bases. This CDR3 has 14 residues. The junction had 7 bases not matched to a gene; V was cut back by 3 bases and J by 3 bases. CDR1 and CDR2 from the germline V gene are GTSNPN and SVGIG (reference sequence). This CDR3 is CAWSGRDRKETQYF. In DNA, the CDR3 is TGTGCCTGGAGCGGCCGGGACAGAAAAGAGACCCAGTACTTC.

This clonotype has at least ten counts. The chain employs TRBV2 and TRBJ2-1; 10 bases line up with TRBD2. CDR3 size: 14 residues. J gave up 10 bases and V 8 bases, and 11 bases lay outside the gene matches. The V gene's germline CDR1 is SNHLY and CDR2 FYNNEI. As DNA, the CDR3 is TGTGCCAGCCGATTGATAGCGGGAGGAGTAGAGCAGTTCTTC. It codes for CASRLIAGGVEQFF.

In this sample, this clonotype turned up a few times. The rearrangement uses TRBV11-2 and TRBJ1-6; a weak D match, TRBD1 (5 bases). Per the germline V gene, CDR1 is SGHAT and CDR2 is FQNNGV. V was cut by 4 bases and J by 4 bases, with 17 bases left in between. CDR3 length: 17 amino acids. The CDR3 sequence is CASSSNRGLGYNSPLHF. CDR3 sequence (DNA): TGTGCCAGCAGCTCCAACCGGGGCCTAGGTTATAATTCACCCCTCCACTTT.

The CDR3 coding sequence is TGCAGTGCTAGACAGGGGTACAATCAGCCCCAGCATTTT. Its protein product is CSARQGYNQPQHF. V is TRBV20-1 and J is TRBJ1-5, with D tentatively TRBD1 (6 bases). The CDR3 totals 13 residues. Germline V CDR1 and CDR2: DFQATT, SNEGSKA (reference sequence). V dropped 2 bases and J dropped 3 bases, with 8 bases sitting between them.

This clonotype was recorded a few times. The chain carries TRBV12-3 or TRBV12-4 and TRBJ2-4, with TRBD1 identical over 7 bases. The CDR3 runs to 15 residues. V lost 3 bases and J lost 3; bases outside the gene matches: 5. The CDR3 bases are TGTGCCAGCAGTTTCCTTTACAGGGGCAAAAACATTCAGTACTTC. It is translated as CASSFLYRGKNIQYF.

The chain employs TRBV14 and TRBJ2-3; tentative D call: TRBD1 (6 bases). The CDR3 consists of 14 residues. Trimming removed 4 bases at V and 5 bases at J, with 13 bases between. Germline V lookup: CDR1 SGHDN, CDR2 FVKESK. The CDR3 protein is CASSPPGHGDTQYF. In nucleotides, the CDR3 is TGTGCCAGCAGCCCCCCGGGACACGGAGATACGCAGTATTTT.

V is TRBV10-2 and J is TRBJ2-5, with 9 bases aligning to TRBD1. The length of the CDR3 is 14 residues. CDR1 WSHSY and CDR2 SAAADI come from the germline V gene. The junction had 5 bases not matched to a gene; V was cut back by 4 bases and J by 5 bases. CDR3 sequence: CASSVQGAGETQYF. The CDR3 coding sequence is TGCGCCAGCAGTGTACAGGGGGCAGGGGAGACCCAGTACTTC.

This clonotype was counted only a few times. The J gene is TRBJ2-1, the V gene TRBV6-2 or TRBV6-3, with TRBD2 identical over 10 bases. The germline V gene encodes CDR1 MNHEY and CDR2 SVGEGT. The J segment lost 4 bases and the V segment lost 6 bases, leaving 6 bases of the junction unmatched. The CDR3 is 15 amino acids. The CDR3 region is CASRSTSGMYNEQFF. In nucleotides, the CDR3 is TGTGCCAGCAGATCCACTAGCGGGATGTACAATGAGCAGTTCTTC.

V and J are TRBV6-1 and TRBJ2-5, with 7 bases lining up with TRBD1. This CDR3 region has 13 residues. Germline V gives CDR1 MNHNS, CDR2 SASEGT. The trim removed 10 bases at V and 7 bases at J, leaving 12 bases unmatched. In DNA form, the CDR3 reads TGTGCCATCCGGGACAGTCGTTTGGGGACCCAGTACTTC. It yields the protein CAIRDSRLGTQYF.

J is TRBJ2-1 and V is TRBV12-3 or TRBV12-4, with 7 positions matching TRBD1. The CDR3 is 16 residues long. V trimming: 3 bases; J trimming: 4 bases; junction bases outside the gene matches: 9. The CDR3 DNA follows: TGTGCCAGCAGTTTTTGGGGACAGAAGGGTTACAATGAGCAGTTCTTC. Amino acids: CASSFWGQKGYNEQFF.

This chain connects TRBV3-1 to TRBJ1-6, with TRBD1 as a possible D gene (6 bases). The CDR3 is 12 amino acids. CDR1 and CDR2 from the germline V gene are LGHDT and YNNKEL (reference sequence). Trimming removed 3 bases from V and 13 bases from J, with 10 bases in between. Here the CDR3 DNA reads TGTGCCAGCAGCCACTTGGACAGTCCCCTCCACTTT. This sequence encodes CASSHLDSPLHF.

The chain combines TRBV9 with TRBJ2-3; D possibly uses TRBD1 or TRBD2 (6 bases each). Trimming took 4 bases from V and 2 from J, leaving 14 bases between them. CDR3 length: 15 amino acids. Looked up from germline, CDR1 is SGDLS and CDR2 is YYNGEE. CDR3 amino acids: CASSLGGVYTDTQYF. In nucleotides, the CDR3 is TGTGCCAGCAGCCTGGGGGGCGTTTACACAGATACGCAGTATTTT.

There are many counts of this clonotype. This rearrangement joins TRBV6-1 to TRBJ2-3; TRBD2 matches 8 bases. CDR3 length equals 17 residues. The trim removed 6 bases at V and 3 bases at J, leaving 14 bases unmatched. Germline lookup yields CDR1 MNHNS and CDR2 SASEGT. CDR3 nucleotides: TGTGCCAGCAGCCCTAGGTCCCCCCGCGGGGGGACAGATACGCAGTATTTT. It yields the protein CASSPRSPRGGTDTQYF.

There are a few counts of this clonotype. This chain uses TRBV5-5 with TRBJ1-5; a weak D match, TRBD1 (5 bases). The germline gives CDR1 SGHKS, CDR2 YYEKEE (reference sequence). V lost 4 bases and J 3 bases, leaving 20 bases between the germline ends. The length of the CDR3 is 17 residues. The CDR3 nucleotides read TGTGCCAGCAGCAGGGGCCCCCCCCAGAGGGACAATCAGCCCCAGCATTTT. It is translated as CASSRGPPQRDNQPQHF. The variable domain in full, with the rest retrieved from reference TRBV5-5 and TRBJ1-5, is DAGVTQSPTHLIKTRGQQVTLRCSPISGHKSVSWYQQVLGQGPQFIFQYYEKEERGRGNFPDRFSARQFPNYSSELNVNALLLGDSALYLCASSRGPPQRDNQPQHFGDGTRLSIL.